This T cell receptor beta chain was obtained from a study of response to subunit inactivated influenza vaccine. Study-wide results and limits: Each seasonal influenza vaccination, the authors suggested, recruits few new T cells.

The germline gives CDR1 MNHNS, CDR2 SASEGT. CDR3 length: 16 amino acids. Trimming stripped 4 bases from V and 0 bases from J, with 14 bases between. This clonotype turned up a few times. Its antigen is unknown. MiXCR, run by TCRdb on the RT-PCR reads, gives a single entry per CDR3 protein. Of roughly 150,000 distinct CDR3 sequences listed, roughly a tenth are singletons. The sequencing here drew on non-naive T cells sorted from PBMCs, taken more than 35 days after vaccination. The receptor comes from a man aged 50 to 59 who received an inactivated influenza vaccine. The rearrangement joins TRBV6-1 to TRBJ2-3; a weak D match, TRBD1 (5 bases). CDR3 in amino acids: CASSGQGWGSTDTQYF. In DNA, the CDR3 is TGTGCCAGCAGTGGCCAGGGATGGGGAAGCACAGATACGCAGTATTTT.